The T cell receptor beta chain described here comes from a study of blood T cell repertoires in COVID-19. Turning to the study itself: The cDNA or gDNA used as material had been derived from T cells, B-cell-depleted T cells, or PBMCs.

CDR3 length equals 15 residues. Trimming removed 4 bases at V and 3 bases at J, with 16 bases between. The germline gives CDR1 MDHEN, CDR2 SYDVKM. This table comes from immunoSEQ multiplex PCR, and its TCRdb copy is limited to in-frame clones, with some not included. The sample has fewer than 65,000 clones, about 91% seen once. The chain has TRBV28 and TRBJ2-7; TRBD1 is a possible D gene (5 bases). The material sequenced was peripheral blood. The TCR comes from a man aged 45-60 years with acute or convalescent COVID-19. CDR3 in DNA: TGTGCCAGCAGTTCACCCGTACAGGTTAGCTACGAGCAGTACTTC. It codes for CASSSPVQVSYEQYF.